This T cell receptor beta chain was captured by sequencing in a study of blood T cell repertoires in COVID-19. Cohort assignment relied on participant-reported clinical history. Measured with immunoSEQ multiplex PCR; TCRdb has only the in-frame clones, and not every one. In the table there are 200,000 or so clones, about 86% of which are singletons. The receptor's source is a woman aged 40 to 50 with acute COVID-19. Material: PBMCs or T cells enriched from blood (not recorded which).

The CDR3, as DNA: TGTGCCAGCAGAGCCACAGGGTGGGTAAACACCATATATTTT. Translating gives CASRATGWVNTIYF. The V and J genes are TRBV28 and TRBJ1-3, with D possibly TRBD1 on 6 matching bases. Germline lookup yields CDR1 MDHEN and CDR2 SYDVKM. Trimming shortened V by 6 bases and J by 6 bases, and 15 bases separated the two germline ends. The CDR3 covers 14 residues.